The 4 T cell receptor beta chains presented below share a single source sample, sequenced in a study of beta chain features in type 1 diabetes. All of the isolated RNA was reverse transcribed, so expressed TCRB transcripts were sequenced. Here immunoSEQ multiplex PCR was the method, and the copy in TCRdb shows in-frame clones only, minus some. Of 120,000 to 150,000 clones in the sample, over 8% are singletons; the top ten hold nearly 0.65%. The source material was central memory CD4+ T cells from blood. The source of these receptors is a woman aged 40 to 55 in good health.

A few counts support this clone. J is TRBJ2-2 and V is TRBV5-4; unclear D gene. The CDR3 is made up of 16 amino acids. Trimming removed 0 bases from V and 6 bases from J, with 15 bases in between. Germline loops: CDR1 SGHNT, CDR2 YYREEE (reference sequence). CDR3 loop: CASSLELFRSAGELFF. CDR3 bases: TGTGCCAGCAGCTTGGAACTATTCCGGTCAGCCGGGGAGCTGTTTTTT.

This clone has just a few counts. V gene TRBV10-3 combines with J gene TRBJ1-2, with a tentative D call TRBD1 (5 bases). With 6 bases removed from V and 4 bases from J, the gap between germline ends came to 15 bases. Per the germline V gene, CDR1 is ENHRY and CDR2 is SYGVKD. There are 14 residues in the CDR3. The CDR3 DNA reads TGTGCCATCAGAGACAGCACTATAGCCTATGGCTACACCTTC. It encodes CAIRDSTIAYGYTF.

The chain employs TRBV5-4 and TRBJ2-3; D is unresolved. Germline values: CDR1 SGHNT, CDR2 YYREEE (reference sequence). The CDR3 has 15 residues. The V end lost 1 base, the J end lost 0 bases, and 9 bases lay between the germline ends. The CDR3 nucleotides are TGTGCCAGCAGCTTGAGTCCTAGGAGCACAGATACGCAGTATTTT. This encodes CASSLSPRSTDTQYF.

This chain joins TRBV7-6 and TRBJ2-3; D gene unclear. The CDR3 consists of 14 residues. Looked up from germline, CDR1 is SGHVS and CDR2 is FNYEAQ. The V and J ends lost 4 bases and 0 bases respectively, with 8 bases between them. The DNA for the CDR3 is TGTGCCAGCAGCTCCGTGGCTAGCACAGATACGCAGTATTTT. Protein: CASSSVASTDTQYF.